This T cell receptor beta chain appears in the sequencing data of a study of preoperative IRX-2 immunotherapy in early breast cancer. Treatment: preoperative locoregional IRX-2 cytokine immunotherapy. This phase Ib study tested locoregional IRX-2 cytokine immunotherapy given before surgery. Data came from immunoSEQ multiplex PCR; TCRdb stores just in-frame clones and leaves some out. The table has 60,000 or so clones, 94% seen once. The receptor comes from a human donor with breast cancer. This sample was obtained from a patient treated with IRX-2 immunotherapy.

The CDR3 reads CASSESPGDQPQHF. The CDR3 DNA follows: TGTGCCAGCAGTGAGTCCCCAGGGGATCAGCCCCAGCATTTT. The chain joins TRBV6-1 to TRBJ1-5, with D perhaps TRBD1 (6 bases). The ends were cut back, 3 bases at V and 5 bases at J, with 11 bases in the middle. Germline lookup yields CDR1 MNHNS and CDR2 SASEGT. The CDR3 extends over 14 amino acids.